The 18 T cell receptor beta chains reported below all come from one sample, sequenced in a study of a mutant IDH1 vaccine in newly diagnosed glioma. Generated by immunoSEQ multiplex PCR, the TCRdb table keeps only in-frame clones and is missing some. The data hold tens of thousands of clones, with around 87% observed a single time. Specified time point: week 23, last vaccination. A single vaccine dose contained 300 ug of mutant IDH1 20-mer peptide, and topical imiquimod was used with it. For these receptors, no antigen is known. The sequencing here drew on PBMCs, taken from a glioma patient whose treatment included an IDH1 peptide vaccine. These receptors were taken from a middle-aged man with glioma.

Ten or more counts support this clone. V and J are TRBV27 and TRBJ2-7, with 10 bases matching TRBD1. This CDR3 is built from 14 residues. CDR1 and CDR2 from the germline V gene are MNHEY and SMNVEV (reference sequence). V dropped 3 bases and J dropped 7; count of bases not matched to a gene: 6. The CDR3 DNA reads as TGTGCCAGCAGTTTGGGACAGGGGTTACGTGAGCAGTACTTC. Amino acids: CASSLGQGLREQYF.

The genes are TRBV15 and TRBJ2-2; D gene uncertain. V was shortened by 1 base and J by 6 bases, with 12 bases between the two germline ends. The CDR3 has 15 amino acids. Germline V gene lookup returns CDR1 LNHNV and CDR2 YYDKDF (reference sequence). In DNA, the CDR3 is TGTGCCACCAGCAGAGGGCTGTCTTTGGCCGGGGAGCTGTTTTTT. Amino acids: CATSRGLSLAGELFF.

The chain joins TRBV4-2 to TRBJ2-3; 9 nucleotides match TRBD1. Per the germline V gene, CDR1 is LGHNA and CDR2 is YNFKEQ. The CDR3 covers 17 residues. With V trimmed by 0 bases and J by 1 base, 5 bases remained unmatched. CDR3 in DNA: TGTGCCAGCAGCCAAGATCCACAGGGGGCAGGCACAGATACGCAGTATTTT. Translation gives CASSQDPQGAGTDTQYF.

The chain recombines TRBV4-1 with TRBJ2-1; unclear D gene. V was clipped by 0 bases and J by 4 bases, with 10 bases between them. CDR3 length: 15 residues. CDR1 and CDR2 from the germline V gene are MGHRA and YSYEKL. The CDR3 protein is CASSQEWSGYNEQFF. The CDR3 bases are TGCGCCAGCAGCCAAGAGTGGTCGGGTTACAATGAGCAGTTCTTC.

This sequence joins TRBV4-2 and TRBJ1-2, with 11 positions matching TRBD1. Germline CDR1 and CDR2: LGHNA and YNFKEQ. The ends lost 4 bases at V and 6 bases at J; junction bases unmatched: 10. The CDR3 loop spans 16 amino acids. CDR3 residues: CASSRGSGQGANGYTF. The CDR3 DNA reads TGTGCCAGCAGCCGCGGTAGTGGACAGGGGGCAAATGGCTACACCTTC.

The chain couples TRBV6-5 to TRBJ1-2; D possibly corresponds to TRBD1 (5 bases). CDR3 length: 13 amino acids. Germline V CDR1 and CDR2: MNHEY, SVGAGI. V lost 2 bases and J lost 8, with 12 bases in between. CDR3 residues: CASSYDSSEGYTF. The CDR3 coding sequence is TGTGCCAGCAGTTACGACAGCTCGGAGGGCTACACCTTC.

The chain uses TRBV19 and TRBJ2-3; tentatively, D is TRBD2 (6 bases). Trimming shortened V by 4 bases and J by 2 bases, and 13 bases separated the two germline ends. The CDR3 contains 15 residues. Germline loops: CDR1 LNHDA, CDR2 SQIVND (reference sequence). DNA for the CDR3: TGTGCCAGTAGTAGCTCTAGCGCCGCCACAGATACGCAGTATTTT. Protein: CASSSSSAATDTQYF.

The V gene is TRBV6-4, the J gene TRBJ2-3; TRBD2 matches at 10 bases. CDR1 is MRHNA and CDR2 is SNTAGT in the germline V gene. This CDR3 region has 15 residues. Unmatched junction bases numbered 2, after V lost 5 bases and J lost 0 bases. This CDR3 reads CASSSTSGSTDTQYF. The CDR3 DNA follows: TGTGCCAGCAGTTCGACTAGCGGGAGCACAGATACGCAGTATTTT.

CDR3 DNA sequence: TGTGCCAGCTCACCAGTGGGGCGCGAGTATGCTTTCTTT. It is translated as CASSPVGREYAFF. V gene TRBV18 combines with J gene TRBJ1-1, with a weak D call TRBD1 (5 bases). Trimming left V 2 bases short and J 11 bases short, with 15 bases between. CDR1 and CDR2 from the germline V gene are KGHSH and LQKENI. The CDR3 is 13 residues long.

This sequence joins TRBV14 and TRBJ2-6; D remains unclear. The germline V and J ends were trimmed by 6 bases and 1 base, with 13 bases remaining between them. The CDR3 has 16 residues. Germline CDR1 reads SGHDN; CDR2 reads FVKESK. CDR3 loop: CASSFRRRSGANVLTF. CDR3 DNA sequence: TGTGCCAGCAGTTTTAGACGTCGATCTGGGGCCAACGTCCTGACTTTC.

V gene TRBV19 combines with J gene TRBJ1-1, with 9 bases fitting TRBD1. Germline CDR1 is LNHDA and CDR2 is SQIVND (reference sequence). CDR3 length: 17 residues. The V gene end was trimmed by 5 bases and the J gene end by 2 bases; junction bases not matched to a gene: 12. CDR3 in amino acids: CASSPRTGESGNTEAFF. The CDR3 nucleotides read TGTGCCAGTAGTCCTCGGACAGGGGAGTCTGGTAACACTGAAGCTTTCTTT.

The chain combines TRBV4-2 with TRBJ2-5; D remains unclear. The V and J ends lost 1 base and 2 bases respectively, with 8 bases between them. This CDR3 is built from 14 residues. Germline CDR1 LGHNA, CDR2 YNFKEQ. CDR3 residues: CASSQGWGQETQYF. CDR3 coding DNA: TGTGCCAGCAGCCAAGGGTGGGGACAAGAGACCCAGTACTTC.

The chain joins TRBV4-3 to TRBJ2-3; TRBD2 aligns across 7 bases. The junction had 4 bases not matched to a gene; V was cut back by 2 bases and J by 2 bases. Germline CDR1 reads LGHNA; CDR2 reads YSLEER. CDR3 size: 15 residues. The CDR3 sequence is CASSQLAELTDTQYF. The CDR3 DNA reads TGCGCCAGCAGCCAACTAGCGGAGCTCACAGATACGCAGTATTTT.

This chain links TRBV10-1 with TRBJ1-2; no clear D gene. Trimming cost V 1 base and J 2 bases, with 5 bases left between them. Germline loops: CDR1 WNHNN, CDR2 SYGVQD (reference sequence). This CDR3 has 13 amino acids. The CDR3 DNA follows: TGCGCCAGCAGTGAGTGTGAGAACTATGGCTACACCTTC. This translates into CASSECENYGYTF.

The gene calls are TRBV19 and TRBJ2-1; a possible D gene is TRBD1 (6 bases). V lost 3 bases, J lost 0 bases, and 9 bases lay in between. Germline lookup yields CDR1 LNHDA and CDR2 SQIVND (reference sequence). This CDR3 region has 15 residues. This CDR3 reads CASSMQGSSYNEQFF. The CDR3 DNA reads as TGTGCCAGTAGTATGCAGGGGAGCTCCTACAATGAGCAGTTCTTC.

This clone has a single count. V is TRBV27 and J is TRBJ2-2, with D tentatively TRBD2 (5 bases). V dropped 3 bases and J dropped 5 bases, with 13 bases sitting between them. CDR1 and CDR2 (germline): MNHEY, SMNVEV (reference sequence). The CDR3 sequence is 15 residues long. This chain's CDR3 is CASSFRGLGTGELFF. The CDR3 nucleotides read TGTGCCAGCAGTTTCCGGGGTCTAGGGACCGGGGAGCTGTTTTTT.

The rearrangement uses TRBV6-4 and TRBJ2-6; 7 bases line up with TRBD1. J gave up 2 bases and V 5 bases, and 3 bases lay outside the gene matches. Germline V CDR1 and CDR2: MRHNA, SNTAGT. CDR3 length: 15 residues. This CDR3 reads CASSQDRTGANVLTF. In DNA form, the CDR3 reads TGTGCCAGCAGTCAGGACAGGACTGGGGCCAACGTCCTGACTTTC.

Here the CDR3 reads CASSFELAGGANTGELFF. The CDR3 DNA sequence: TGTGCCAGCAGCTTTGAATTAGCGGGAGGCGCGAACACCGGGGAGCTGTTTTTT. The V call is TRBV11-1, the J call TRBJ2-2; TRBD2 aligns across 10 bases. This CDR3 is built from 18 residues. The V and J ends lost 3 bases and 0 bases, in that order; junction bases with no gene match: 7. Per germline, CDR1 SGHAT and CDR2 FQDESV (reference sequence).